One sample yielded the 29 T cell receptor beta chains listed below, sequenced in a study of blood T cell repertoires in COVID-19. The table came from immunoSEQ multiplex PCR; TCRdb's copy has only in-frame clones and leaves some out. Counted here are tens of thousands of clones, just under 95% occurring once; the ten biggest clones make up over 5.5%. The sequencing input was peripheral blood. The receptors shown here come from a human donor in a cohort sampled during active COVID-19.

The genes are TRBV10-3 and TRBJ1-4; D unresolved. Trimming pared 2 bases from V and 0 bases from J, leaving 7 bases between. The CDR3 is 15 residues long. CDR1 is ENHRY, CDR2 SYGVKD, per germline. CDR3 nucleotides: TGTGCCATCAGTGAGGAGGGTGCAACTAATGAAAAACTGTTTTTT. Its protein product is CAISEEGATNEKLFF.

The CDR3 coding sequence is TGTGCCAGCCGACGGACAGTGAACACTGAAGCTTTCTTT. It encodes CASRRTVNTEAFF. This chain links TRBV7-2 with TRBJ1-1; possibly TRBD1 for D (6 bases). With 8 bases removed from V and 0 bases from J, the gap between germline ends came to 10 bases. Germline lookup yields CDR1 SGHTA and CDR2 FQGNSA. CDR3 length: 13 amino acids.

In its sample, this clone was seen once. V usage is TRBV7-2 and J usage is TRBJ2-1, with TRBD2 matching over 14 bases. The CDR3 extends over 15 amino acids. CDR1 is SGHTA and CDR2 is FQGNSA in the germline V gene. Trimming took 1 base from V and 7 from J; bases not matched to a gene: 0. The CDR3 nucleotides are TGTGCCAGCAGCTTAGGGACTAGCGGGAGGAATGAGCAGTTCTTC. Its protein product is CASSLGTSGRNEQFF.

The gene calls are TRBV16 and TRBJ2-1; the match to TRBD2 covers 7 bases. Germline values: CDR1 KGHSY, CDR2 FQNENV. Trimming took 5 bases from V and 4 from J; bases not matched to a gene: 2. The CDR3 totals 13 residues. The CDR3 nucleotides read TGTGCCAGCAGCGGGGGGGATTACAATGAGCAGTTCTTC. It codes for CASSGGDYNEQFF.

The chain carries TRBV5-5 and TRBJ2-1; 10 bases fit TRBD2. The CDR3 runs to 15 residues. V was pared by 2 bases and J by 7 bases, with 6 bases of the junction left unmatched. The germline gives CDR1 SGHKS, CDR2 YYEKEE (reference sequence). As DNA, the CDR3 is TGTGCCAGCAGCTTTGCAGCGGGGGGGCGGAATGAGCAGTTCTTC. This sequence encodes CASSFAAGGRNEQFF.

A single count supports this clone. V usage is TRBV25-1 and J usage is TRBJ2-7; the match to TRBD2 covers 11 bases. J was trimmed by 5 bases and V by 8 bases; bases with no gene match: 5. CDR3 size: 13 residues. CDR1 MGHDK and CDR2 SYGVNS come from the germline V gene. CDR3 DNA: TGTGCCAGCGCCCTAGCGGGAGGTAACGAGCAGTACTTC. Amino acids: CASALAGGNEQYF.

The chain combines TRBV29-1 with TRBJ2-3, with 10 bases that match TRBD2. V lost 7 bases, J lost 3 bases, and 1 base stayed unmatched. CDR1 is SQVTM and CDR2 is ANQGSEA in the germline V gene. The length of the CDR3 is 12 residues. CDR3 amino acids: CSATSGTDTQYF. In nucleotides, the CDR3 is TGCAGCGCGACTAGCGGGACAGATACGCAGTATTTT.

This chain joins TRBV28 and TRBJ1-5, with D perhaps TRBD1 (6 bases). The V and J ends lost 4 bases and 7 bases respectively, with 14 bases between them. CDR1 and CDR2 (germline): MDHEN, SYDVKM. The CDR3 has 14 residues. CDR3 amino acids: CASSSGQTVQPQHF. The CDR3 DNA follows: TGTGCCAGCAGTTCGGGACAAACCGTACAGCCCCAGCATTTT.

The chain employs TRBV11-2 and TRBJ1-6, with D uncertain. Germline V gives CDR1 SGHAT, CDR2 FQNNGV. The CDR3 is 13 residues long. V dropped 0 bases and J dropped 8 bases, with 5 bases sitting between them. The chain's CDR3 is CASSLDQYSPLHF. The CDR3 DNA is TGTGCCAGCAGCTTAGATCAGTATTCACCCCTCCACTTT. Drawing the rest from reference TRBV11-2 and TRBJ1-6, the complete variable domain is EAGVAQSPRYKIIEKRQSVAFWCNPISGHATLYWYQQILGQGPKLLIQFQNNGVVDDSQLPKDRFSAERLKGVDSTLKIQPAKLEDSAVYLCASSLDQYSPLHFGNGTRLTVT.

As regards this clone: Compared with germline, one end of the junction differs, possibly owing to a read error. This chain joins TRBV18 and TRBJ2-7; a weak D match, TRBD1 (7 bases). CDR3 length equals 15 residues. CDR1 KGHSH and CDR2 LQKENI come from the germline V gene. The CDR3 DNA follows: TGTGCCAGCTCCCCACTCAGGGGGGTGGACTACGAGCAGTACTTC. Amino acid sequence: CASSPLRGVDYEQYF.

The genes are TRBV19 and TRBJ2-1; 7 bases agree with TRBD2. Germline V CDR1 and CDR2: LNHDA, SQIVND (reference sequence). This CDR3 spans 15 amino acids. Germline trimming cut 1 base from V and 6 bases from J; bases unmatched to any gene: 6. CDR3 amino acids: CASSIGLAAGNEQFF. The CDR3 DNA sequence: TGTGCCAGTAGTATAGGGCTAGCGGCGGGCAATGAGCAGTTCTTC.

The chain joins TRBV15 to TRBJ2-3, with 7 bases aligning to TRBD1. Germline V gives CDR1 LNHNV, CDR2 YYDKDF (reference sequence). After removal of 1 base from V and 4 bases from J, the junction contained 8 bases not matched to a gene. The CDR3 spans 16 residues. The CDR3 DNA reads as TGTGCCACCAGCAGAGGAGGGCAGGGGGTGTCAGATACGCAGTATTTT. The encoded protein is CATSRGGQGVSDTQYF. The variable domain in full, completed from reference TRBV15 and TRBJ2-3, reads DAMVIQNPRYQVTQFGKPVTLSCSQTLNHNVMYWYQQKSSQAPKLLFHYYDKDFNNEADTPDNFQSRRPNTSFCFLDIRSPGLGDTAMYLCATSRGGQGVSDTQYFGPGTRLTVL.

J is TRBJ2-5 and V is TRBV20-1; D is perhaps TRBD2 (6 bases). CDR1 and CDR2 from the germline V gene are DFQATT and SNEGSKA (reference sequence). The CDR3 totals 14 residues. Trimming took off 3 bases at V and 4 bases at J, with 15 bases between the two ends. The CDR3 here is CSASGEVVRETQYF. CDR3 coding DNA: TGCAGTGCTAGTGGGGAGGTGGTACGAGAGACCCAGTACTTC.

This clone was counted between two and nine times. The V call is TRBV3-1 (or the pseudogene TRBV3-2), the J call TRBJ1-3; D unclear. V was trimmed by 8 bases and J by 4 bases, leaving 15 bases between them. CDR1 and CDR2 (germline): LGHDT, YNNKEL (reference sequence). The CDR3 is 14 residues long. As DNA, the CDR3 is TGTGCCAGCTCCTCACCCGCGACAGGAAACACCATATATTTT. It codes for CASSSPATGNTIYF.

Written as DNA, the CDR3 is TGTGCCAGCAGTTACTCCGCCCGAGCGGGGTCTGAGCAGTACTTC. Protein: CASSYSARAGSEQYF. V usage is TRBV6-2 or TRBV6-3 and J usage is TRBJ2-7; 7 bases agree with TRBD2. Unmatched junction bases numbered 9, after V lost 0 bases and J lost 7 bases. There are 15 residues in the CDR3. Looked up from germline, CDR1 is MNHEY and CDR2 is SVGEGT.

The V call is TRBV5-5, the J call TRBJ1-5; D unresolved. The CDR3 has 16 amino acids. Trimming pared 2 bases from V and 7 bases from J, leaving 19 bases between. Germline loops: CDR1 SGHKS, CDR2 YYEKEE (reference sequence). The DNA for the CDR3 is TGTGCCAGCAGCTTATACTTGGACGGGAATCACCAGCCCCAGCATTTT. Residues: CASSLYLDGNHQPQHF.

J is TRBJ2-1 and V is TRBV6-2 or TRBV6-3, with D possibly matching TRBD2 (6 bases). This CDR3 is 20 amino acids long. V was pared by 0 bases and J by 8 bases, with 29 bases between. The germline gives CDR1 MNHEY, CDR2 SVGEGT. The CDR3 protein is CASSYSLGTTVAGGGHEQFF. As DNA, the CDR3 is TGTGCCAGCAGTTACTCCTTAGGGACCACCGTCGCCGGGGGTGGTCATGAGCAGTTCTTC.

The chain employs TRBV4-1 and TRBJ2-3, with TRBD2 matching over 12 bases. CDR1 and CDR2 (germline): MGHRA, YSYEKL. V lost 0 bases to trimming and J lost 2 bases; unmatched junction nucleotides: 9. This CDR3 region has 19 residues. The CDR3 is CASSQEGGLAGHVTDTQYF. The CDR3 coding sequence is TGCGCCAGCAGCCAAGAAGGGGGACTAGCGGGCCACGTCACAGATACGCAGTATTTT.

The chain links TRBV6-5 to TRBJ1-3; D unresolved. CDR1 and CDR2 (germline): MNHEY, SVGAGI. The V gene lost 9 bases and the J gene lost 4 bases, with 19 bases spanning the gap. The CDR3 consists of 15 residues. DNA of the CDR3: TGTGCCAGTAGTCCTGCCGGGGTCCTCGGAAACACCATATATTTT. Translation: CASSPAGVLGNTIYF.

The V call is TRBV20-1, the J call TRBJ1-2; D not certain. V shed 3 bases and J shed 10 bases, with 9 bases lying between them. The CDR3 consists of 10 residues. Germline-derived CDR1 and CDR2 are DFQATT and SNEGSKA (reference sequence). The CDR3 is CSASRDSYTF. CDR3 nucleotides: TGCAGTGCTAGCCGAGACTCCTACACCTTC.

This clone has ten or more counts. J is TRBJ1-1 and V is TRBV2; a possible D gene is TRBD1 (5 bases). The CDR3 is 12 amino acids. V dropped 8 bases and J dropped 6 bases, with 13 bases sitting between them. The germline V gene encodes CDR1 SNHLY and CDR2 FYNNEI. CDR3 DNA: TGTGCCAGCCCCAGGGAGGGCGCTGAAGCTTTCTTT. Translation: CASPREGAEAFF.

The rearrangement links TRBV29-1 to TRBJ1-4; D remains ambiguous. Germline V gene lookup returns CDR1 SQVTM and CDR2 ANQGSEA. This CDR3 is built from 13 residues. Between the trimmed V and J ends, which lost 3 bases and 7 bases, there was a span of 12 bases. Written as DNA, the CDR3 is TGCAGCGTTGATCGACTGGCTGGTGAAAAACTGTTTTTT. Translation gives CSVDRLAGEKLFF.

J is TRBJ1-2 and V is TRBV7-3; 7 nucleotides align to TRBD1. Per the germline V gene, CDR1 is SGHTA and CDR2 is FQGTGA. Unmatched junction bases numbered 10, after V lost 2 bases and J lost 10 bases. The CDR3 extends over 14 amino acids. The CDR3: CASSLDREDTHYTF. CDR3 nucleotide sequence: TGTGCCAGCAGCTTAGACAGGGAAGACACCCACTACACCTTC. Supplemented by reference TRBV7-3 and TRBJ1-2, the full variable domain reads GAGVSQTPSNKVTEKGKYVELRCDPISGHTALYWYRQSLGQGPEFLIYFQGTGAADDSGLPNDRFFAVRPEGSVSTLKIQRTERGDSAVYLCASSLDREDTHYTFGSGTRLTVV.

This rearrangement joins TRBV30 to TRBJ2-7; tentative D call: TRBD1 (5 bases). There are 14 residues in the CDR3. The germline gives CDR1 GTSNPN, CDR2 SVGIG (reference sequence). Trimming pared 5 bases from V and 2 bases from J, leaving 16 bases between. DNA of the CDR3: TGTGCCTGGGCCTCAGACAGTTACCCCTACGAGCAGTACTTC. Residues: CAWASDSYPYEQYF.

This sequence joins TRBV19 and TRBJ2-5, with unresolved D. Germline CDR1 reads LNHDA; CDR2 reads SQIVND (reference sequence). This CDR3 is 15 amino acids long. V lost 4 bases and J lost 1, with 13 bases in between. DNA for the CDR3: TGTGCCAGTAGTAGGAACTACCTAACCCAAGAGACCCAGTACTTC. Protein sequence: CASSRNYLTQETQYF.

The sample holds one count of this clone. The chain uses TRBV19 and TRBJ1-1; TRBD1 is a possible D gene (6 bases). The germline V gene encodes CDR1 LNHDA and CDR2 SQIVND (reference sequence). The ends were cut back, 9 bases at V and 5 bases at J, with 19 bases in the middle. The CDR3 loop spans 14 amino acids. In DNA, the CDR3 is TGTGCCAGCCAAAAACTAGGGGGTGTAACTGAAGCTTTCTTT. This sequence encodes CASQKLGGVTEAFF.

The V call is TRBV7-2, the J call TRBJ1-5, with TRBD1 as a possible D gene (6 bases). Germline values: CDR1 SGHTA, CDR2 FQGNSA. V dropped 0 bases and J dropped 4 bases, with 13 bases sitting between them. The CDR3 has 16 residues. CDR3 bases: TGTGCCAGCAGCTTAGCGCCGGCAGGGACAAATCAGCCCCAGCATTTT. Translated: CASSLAPAGTNQPQHF.

V usage is TRBV4-2 and J usage is TRBJ1-2; D is perhaps TRBD1 (5 bases). The CDR3 sequence is 13 residues long. The V gene's germline CDR1 is LGHNA and CDR2 YNFKEQ. The V and J ends lost 3 bases and 7 bases respectively, with 12 bases between them. The CDR3 DNA sequence: TGTGCCAGCAGCCAGGGGGGGAGTGGTGGCTACACCTTC. It yields the protein CASSQGGSGGYTF.

DNA for the CDR3: TGTGCCAGCAGCTCCCAACCGGGACAGGGTTCAGGCACAGATACGCAGTATTTT. Protein product: CASSSQPGQGSGTDTQYF. The chain joins TRBV7-3 to TRBJ2-3; 9 bases are a match to TRBD1. CDR1 is SGHTA and CDR2 is FQGTGA in the germline V gene. J gave up 1 base and V 4 bases, and 12 bases lay outside the gene matches. CDR3 size: 18 residues.